The present T cell receptor beta chain was sequenced within a study of blood T cells in healthy people across ages. This clonotype was detected ten times or more. The CDR3 consists of 13 residues. After removal of 6 bases from V and 1 base from J, the junction contained 2 bases not matched to a gene. CDR1 is SGHRS and CDR2 is YFSETQ in the germline V gene. Primed by a sample-barcoded 5' primer and a J-beta primer mix, a second PCR proceeded for 7 to 11 cycles. All samples yielded 2.5 million or more CDR3-containing paired-end reads. TCRdb processed the 5' RACE reads anew with MiXCR; each CDR3 protein has one entry. The table records about 590,000 distinct CDR3 sequences, about 30% of them present only once. Peripheral blood, roughly 9.3 milliliters per donor, was collected. PBMCs were isolated at a quantity of at least 7 million per sample. Total RNA was isolated from each sample in quantities of at least 6 micrograms.

The sequence derives from a woman older than 75 in good health. This sequence joins TRBV5-1 and TRBJ1-1, with 8 bases aligning to TRBD1. Sequenced sample: blood. CDR3 protein: CASKQGGNTEAFF. The CDR3 nucleotides read TGCGCCAGCAAACAGGGGGGGAACACTGAAGCTTTCTTT.